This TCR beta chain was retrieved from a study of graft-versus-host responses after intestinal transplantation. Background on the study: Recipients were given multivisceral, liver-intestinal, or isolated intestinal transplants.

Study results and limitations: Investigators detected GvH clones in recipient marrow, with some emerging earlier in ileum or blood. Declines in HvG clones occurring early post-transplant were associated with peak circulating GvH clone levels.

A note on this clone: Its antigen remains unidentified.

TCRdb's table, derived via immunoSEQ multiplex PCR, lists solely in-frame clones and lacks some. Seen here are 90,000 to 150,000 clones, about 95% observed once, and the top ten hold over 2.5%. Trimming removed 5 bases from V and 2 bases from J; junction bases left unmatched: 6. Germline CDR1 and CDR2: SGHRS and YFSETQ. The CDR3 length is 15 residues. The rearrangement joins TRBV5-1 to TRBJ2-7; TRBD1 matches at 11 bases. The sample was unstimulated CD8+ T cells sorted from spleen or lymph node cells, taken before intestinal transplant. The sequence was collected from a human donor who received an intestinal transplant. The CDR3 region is CASRSPGQGAYEQYF. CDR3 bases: TGCGCCAGCAGATCTCCGGGACAGGGGGCCTACGAGCAGTACTTC.